Listed below are T cell receptor beta chains from one sample, sequenced in a study of shared clonotypes between healthy human individuals. Method: immunoSEQ multiplex PCR; TCRdb's copy keeps in-frame clones and lacks some. The table has 100,000 or so clones, over 40% seen once. Sequences were obtained from PBMCs. Receptors originate from a middle-aged woman in good health. Some clones in this sample may be carry-over from other donors' samples. Each CDR3 is given with its conserved first and last residue. A D gene is named only where the DNA matches it firmly. Clone size is shown for a subset of rows, as once, few, many or a class of expanded clone.

D: TRBD1
size: many
J: TRBJ2-7
V: TRBV5-1
DNA: TGCGCCAGCAGGTGGGGGACAGGGGAAGGCGAGCAGTACTTC
CDR3: CASRWGTGEGEQYF

D: NA
size: few
J: TRBJ1-2
V: TRBV28
DNA: TGTGCCAGCAGTTTGAACAGGGTTGGCTACACCTTC
CDR3: CASSLNRVGYTF

D: TRBD1
size: many
J: TRBJ1-1
V: TRBV28
DNA: TGTGCCAGCAGTTTGGTTCAGGGGGGGGCCTCCCACACTGAAGCTTTCTTT
CDR3: CASSLVQGGASHTEAFF

D: NA
size: many
J: TRBJ2-2
V: TRBV7-2
DNA: TGTGCCAGCAGGCCGTACGGACAGAACACCGGGGAGCTGTTTTTT
CDR3: CASRPYGQNTGELFF

D: NA
size: NA
J: TRBJ2-5
V: TRBV7-8
DNA: TGTGCCAGCAGCGACCTCGGGCGCCAAGAGACCCAGTACTTC
CDR3: CASSDLGRQETQYF

D: NA
size: NA
J: TRBJ1-5
V: TRBV7-9
DNA: TGTGCCAGCAGCTTAGGTGTACTAGAGAGCAATCAGCCCCAGCATTTT
CDR3: CASSLGVLESNQPQHF

D: NA
size: NA
J: TRBJ2-2
V: TRBV11-2
DNA: TGTGCCAGCAGCGAATCGAGATCCGGGGAGCTGTTTTTT
CDR3: CASSESRSGELFF

D: TRBD2
size: many
J: TRBJ2-1
V: TRBV30
DNA: TGTGCCTGCCAAGGGACTAGCGGGACTTACAATGAGCAGTTCTTC
CDR3: CACQGTSGTYNEQFF

D: TRBD1
size: few
J: TRBJ1-3
V: TRBV27
DNA: TGTGCCAGCAGCGTAGGGACAGGGTCTGGAAACACCATATATTTT
CDR3: CASSVGTGSGNTIYF

D: NA
size: NA
J: TRBJ2-7
V: TRBV28
DNA: TGTGCCAGCAGGGGGATTTACTACGAGCAGTACTTC
CDR3: CASRGIYYEQYF

D: NA
size: NA
J: TRBJ1-2
V: TRBV7-9
DNA: TGTGCCAGCAGCTTAGCGGGGTTCGGGGGCCTGAGTGGCTACACCTTC
CDR3: CASSLAGFGGLSGYTF

D: NA
size: few
J: TRBJ1-5
V: TRBV30
DNA: TGTGCCTGGAGTGTCATCGGCTCACGGCAGCCCCAGCATTTT
CDR3: CAWSVIGSRQPQHF

D: NA
size: many
J: TRBJ2-5
V: TRBV9
DNA: TGTGCCAGCAGCGTAGATGTGGGGGGTGGAGAGACCCAGTACTTC
CDR3: CASSVDVGGGETQYF

D: NA
size: NA
J: TRBJ1-5
V: TRBV5-4
DNA: TGTGCCAGCAGCCGCGAGGTGGACATATCCCGCAATCAGCCCCAGCATTTT
CDR3: CASSREVDISRNQPQHF

D: NA
size: NA
J: TRBJ2-1
V: TRBV9
DNA: TGTGCCAGCAGCGTAGCGGGAAACGGTGAGCAGTTCTTC
CDR3: CASSVAGNGEQFF

D: TRBD1
size: many
J: TRBJ2-5
V: TRBV7-9
DNA: TGTGCCAGCAGCATGGGACAGGGGGAGACCCAGTACTTC
CDR3: CASSMGQGETQYF

D: NA
size: many
J: TRBJ1-2
V: TRBV6-1
DNA: TGTGCCAGCAGTGAAGCGGCAGGAGGTAACTATGGCTACACCTTC
CDR3: CASSEAAGGNYGYTF

D: TRBD1
size: NA
J: TRBJ2-2
V: TRBV13
DNA: TGTGCCAGCTCCGGGACAGGGGTCGGTCTCACCGGGGAGCTGTTTTTT
CDR3: CASSGTGVGLTGELFF

D: TRBD1
size: NA
J: TRBJ2-7
V: TRBV7-6
DNA: TGTGCCAGCAGCTTAGTGCCGGGACAGGGCTACGAGCAGTACTTC
CDR3: CASSLVPGQGYEQYF

D: NA
size: NA
J: TRBJ2-5
V: TRBV5-4
DNA: TGTGCCAGCAGCTTGAGCAGGGTGTACCAAGAGACCCAGTACTTC
CDR3: CASSLSRVYQETQYF

D: TRBD1
size: medium-sized
J: TRBJ2-5
V: TRBV7-9
DNA: TGTGCCAGCAGCTTTGGGACAGCGCCCGAGACCCAGTACTTC
CDR3: CASSFGTAPETQYF

D: NA
size: many
J: TRBJ2-3
V: TRBV6-5
DNA: TGTGCCAGCAGGCTCGGGACCGTCACAGATACGCAGTATTTT
CDR3: CASRLGTVTDTQYF

D: NA
size: NA
J: TRBJ2-7
V: TRBV7-2
DNA: TGTGCCAGCAGCTTATTTCGGGCGGGAGAGCAGTACTTC
CDR3: CASSLFRAGEQYF

D: TRBD2
size: NA
J: TRBJ2-1
V: TRBV19
DNA: TGTGCCAGTAGTCCGCTAACTAGCGGGAGCATCCATGAGCAGTTCTTC
CDR3: CASSPLTSGSIHEQFF

D: NA
size: NA
J: TRBJ1-1
V: TRBV5-1
DNA: TGCGCCAGCAGCTTGGTGGGCGGGTGGGACACTGAAGCTTTCTTT
CDR3: CASSLVGGWDTEAFF

D: NA
size: NA
J: TRBJ1-5
V: TRBV27
DNA: TGTGCCAGCCCGACTTCCCTGCGCAATCAGCCCCAGCATTTT
CDR3: CASPTSLRNQPQHF

D: NA
size: NA
J: TRBJ2-1
V: TRBV9
DNA: TGTGCCAGCAGCGCGGACCCAGGGGATTCCATCGATGAGCAGTTCTTC
CDR3: CASSADPGDSIDEQFF

D: NA
size: NA
J: TRBJ2-7
V: TRBV5-1
DNA: TGCGCCAGCAGCTTGGCCGGGCTCCACGAGCAGTACTTC
CDR3: CASSLAGLHEQYF

D: NA
size: few
J: TRBJ2-7
V: TRBV4-2
DNA: TGTGCCAGCAGCCAAACCCAGGGGAGCTCCTACGAGCAGTACTTC
CDR3: CASSQTQGSSYEQYF

D: NA
size: NA
J: TRBJ1-2
V: TRBV4-1
DNA: TGCGCCAGCAGCCAAGATGGCAGGACCTATGGCTACACCTTC
CDR3: CASSQDGRTYGYTF

D: TRBD1
size: NA
J: TRBJ1-2
V: TRBV28
DNA: TGTGCCAGCAGTTCCCCACGTGGACAGGTCTATGGCTACACCTTC
CDR3: CASSSPRGQVYGYTF

D: NA
size: NA
J: TRBJ2-5
V: TRBV30
DNA: TGTGCCTGGAGTGTAAAGGGGACGGAGACCCAGTACTTC
CDR3: CAWSVKGTETQYF

D: NA
size: NA
J: TRBJ2-7
V: TRBV20-1
DNA: TGCAGTCCTGGACTCCCCTACGAGCAGTACTTC
CDR3: CSPGLPYEQYF

D: NA
size: NA
J: TRBJ2-4
V: TRBV30
DNA: TGTGCCTGGAGTGTAGGAGGCCCCGGAAACATTCAGTACTTC
CDR3: CAWSVGGPGNIQYF

D: TRBD1
size: NA
J: TRBJ2-7
V: TRBV6-5
DNA: TGTGCCAGCAGTCCAGGACAGGGGGACCGCGAGCAGTACTTC
CDR3: CASSPGQGDREQYF

D: NA
size: NA
J: TRBJ2-1
V: TRBV20-1
DNA: TGCAGTGCTAGAGATGTACGGGGGCTGTTCTTC
CDR3: CSARDVRGLFF

D: NA
size: NA
J: TRBJ2-7
V: TRBV5-4
DNA: TGTGCCAGCAGCTTGGCCTCAGGAAGGGGCTACGAGCAGTACTTC
CDR3: CASSLASGRGYEQYF

D: NA
size: NA
J: TRBJ2-5
V: TRBV30
DNA: TGTGCCTGGAGTGTCCGAACCCAGTACTTC
CDR3: CAWSVRTQYF

D: NA
size: few
J: TRBJ2-5
V: TRBV11-2
DNA: TGTGCCAGCAGCCGGGAGAGACAAGAGACCCAGTACTTC
CDR3: CASSRERQETQYF

D: TRBD1
size: NA
J: TRBJ1-1
V: TRBV29-1
DNA: TGCAGCGGACACAGGGGCACTGAAGCTTTCTTT
CDR3: CSGHRGTEAFF

D: NA
size: NA
J: TRBJ1-1
V: TRBV29-1
DNA: TGCAGCGTTGGCGTGGGCGGGAACACTGAAGCTTTCTTT
CDR3: CSVGVGGNTEAFF

D: NA
size: NA
J: TRBJ1-6
V: TRBV4-3
DNA: TGCGCCAGCAGCCTGGACGGTGCTAATTCACCCCTCCACTTT
CDR3: CASSLDGANSPLHF

D: NA
size: NA
J: TRBJ1-2
V: TRBV20-1
DNA: TGCAGTGCGCCCTGGTACTATGGCTACACCTTC
CDR3: CSAPWYYGYTF

D: TRBD2
size: many
J: TRBJ2-2
V: TRBV5-1
DNA: TGCGCCAGCAGCTCCGGGACTAGCGGGAGTGACGGGGAGCTGTTTTTT
CDR3: CASSSGTSGSDGELFF

D: NA
size: few
J: TRBJ2-7
V: TRBV28
DNA: TGTGCCAGCAGTTTCCTCCGCTACTCACCCTACGAGCAGTACTTC
CDR3: CASSFLRYSPYEQYF

D: TRBD1
size: many
J: TRBJ2-1
V: TRBV6-5
DNA: TGTGCCAGCAGTTTATGGGACAGGTACAATGAGCAGTTCTTC
CDR3: CASSLWDRYNEQFF

D: TRBD1
size: NA
J: TRBJ2-5
V: TRBV5-1
DNA: TGCGCCAGCAGAATACAGGGGGCCGTAGAGACCCAGTACTTC
CDR3: CASRIQGAVETQYF

D: NA
size: NA
J: TRBJ2-7
V: TRBV30
DNA: TGTGCCTTGAGTGTATTCCGGCGCCTCTCCTACGAGCAGTACTTC
CDR3: CALSVFRRLSYEQYF

D: NA
size: NA
J: TRBJ2-7
V: TRBV27
DNA: TGTGCCAGCAGTTTCGGACCCAGGAACTACGAGCAGTACTTC
CDR3: CASSFGPRNYEQYF

D: NA
size: few
J: TRBJ1-5
V: TRBV5-4
DNA: TGTGCCAGCAGCTTGGGCAGGGAGAGACCAAGCAATCAGCCCCAGCATTTT
CDR3: CASSLGRERPSNQPQHF

D: TRBD2
size: NA
J: TRBJ2-5
V: TRBV19
DNA: TGTGCCAGTAGTATCTCAAGCGGGAGAAGGCAAGAGACCCAGTACTTC
CDR3: CASSISSGRRQETQYF

D: NA
size: NA
J: TRBJ1-4
V: TRBV27
DNA: TGTGCCAGCAGTCGAGCTCAGGATAATGAAAAACTGTTTTTT
CDR3: CASSRAQDNEKLFF

D: NA
size: many
J: TRBJ1-4
V: TRBV2
DNA: TGTGCCAGCAATTCCAGGAGGCTTGGCGAAAAACTGTTTTTT
CDR3: CASNSRRLGEKLFF

D: NA
size: NA
J: TRBJ2-7
V: TRBV6-6
DNA: TGTGCCAGCAGTTTTGAGCCCAGCTCCTACGAGCAGTACTTC
CDR3: CASSFEPSSYEQYF

D: NA
size: once
J: TRBJ1-3
V: TRBV2
DNA: TGTGCCAGCAGTGCGGAGAGCGGTGGAAACACCATATATTTT
CDR3: CASSAESGGNTIYF

D: TRBD2
size: NA
J: TRBJ2-2
V: TRBV9
DNA: TGTGCCAGCAGCGTTGCGGCGGGAGGGAACACCGGGGAGCTGTTTTTT
CDR3: CASSVAAGGNTGELFF

D: TRBD1
size: few
J: TRBJ2-4
V: TRBV10-3
DNA: TGTGCCATCAGCCAGGCGATGGGGGGGACAGGGGAAGGCATTCAGTACTTC
CDR3: CAISQAMGGTGEGIQYF

D: TRBD1
size: NA
J: TRBJ1-1
V: TRBV4-3
DNA: TGCGCCAGCAGCCAAGATCCTGACAGGGCGAACACTGAAGCTTTCTTT
CDR3: CASSQDPDRANTEAFF

D: NA
size: NA
J: TRBJ2-5
V: TRBV9
DNA: TGTGCCAGCAGCGTTCCGGACTTCCAAGAGACCCAGTACTTC
CDR3: CASSVPDFQETQYF

D: NA
size: many
J: TRBJ2-7
V: TRBV6-6
DNA: TGTGCCAGCAGTTCCAGGGGCTTTAGCTCCTACGAGCAGTACTTC
CDR3: CASSSRGFSSYEQYF